This T cell receptor beta chain stems from a study of T-cell memory formation after mild COVID-19. Across the study: The study found TCR clusters largely donor specific.

This clonotype was found many times. Its antigen is not identified. MiXCR, run by TCRdb on the 5' RACE reads, gives a single entry per CDR3 protein. The repertoire consists of around 150,000 distinct CDR3 sequences, with less than 40% occurring once and the leading ten covering about 12%. Study results and limitations: Detection of some responders pre-infection suggested pre-existing cross-reactive memory T cells participated. There was a balanced CD4/CD8 profile in clones contracting day 15 to 85, and later expanders leaned CD4+. Day 37-peaking second-wave clones had unconfirmed SARS-CoV-2 specificity.

The CDR3 sequence is 17 residues long. J lost 0 bases, V lost 4 bases, and 1 base had no gene match. Looked up from germline, CDR1 is LGHDT and CDR2 is YNNKEL (reference sequence). The receptor was isolated from an adult woman who had mild COVID-19 (a few samples of this study predate the infection). Cell type and time point are not known. The chain recombines TRBV3-1 with TRBJ2-3; TRBD2 matches 16 bases. The sample taken for sequencing was PBMCs or a T cell subset sorted from them (not recorded which). CDR3: CASSRGLAGGSTDTQYF. The CDR3 DNA is TGTGCCAGCAGCCGGGGACTAGCGGGGGGGAGCACAGATACGCAGTATTTT.